The 6 T cell receptor beta chains below all came from one sample that was sequenced in a study of vaccination effects on CD4 cells after COVID-19 (dated by TCRdb to between 2021 and 2024). These receptors lack a known antigen. Library prep was done by the immunoSEQ multiplex PCR assay. TCRdb obtained this table from immuneACCESS and retained in-frame rearrangements with V and J assigned. These tables miss some clones; where compared with another copy, unresolved V genes account for less than half of the shortfall, and the remainder is unexplained. The sample data list about 23,000 clones, and about two thirds of these were observed just once. The biggest ten clones account for about 3.5% of the sample. The ViraFEST assay stimulated PBMC with viral peptide pools and then used TCR sequencing to identify antigen-specific CD4+ T cell clonotypes by expansion. After around 10 days of culture, CD4+ T cells were isolated with the EasySep CD4+ T cell isolation kit. Negative nucleocapsid antibody results before and after vaccination confirmed that the healthy vaccine recipients had no prior SARS-CoV-2 infection.

The source material was CD4+ T cells from PBMCs cultured with SARS-CoV-2 spike peptides, sampled before COVID-19 vaccination. The cell subset or site tag for this specimen amounts to: SARS-CoV-2 spike overlapping peptide pool stimulation. These receptor sequences come from a human donor who received a COVID-19 vaccine.

The sample holds one count of this clone. The chain combines TRBV11-2 with TRBJ2-7; 10 bases are shared with TRBD2. Trimming cost V 4 bases and J 5 bases; bases outside gene matches: 8. Germline CDR1 SGHAT, CDR2 FQNNGV. The CDR3 consists of 15 residues. CDR3 sequence reads: CASSSGAGTSDEQYF. The CDR3 DNA reads as TGTGCCAGCAGCTCCGGCGCCGGGACTAGCGACGAGCAGTACTTC. The full variable domain, its missing parts supplied by reference TRBV11-2 and TRBJ2-7, is EAGVAQSPRYKIIEKRQSVAFWCNPISGHATLYWYQQILGQGPKLLIQFQNNGVVDDSQLPKDRFSAERLKGVDSTLKIQPAKLEDSAVYLCASSSGAGTSDEQYFGPGTRLTVT.

The chain has TRBV7-9 and TRBJ2-5; D not certain. Trimming cost V 3 bases and J 2 bases, with 19 bases left between them. The CDR3 runs 17 residues. Germline values: CDR1 SEHNR, CDR2 FQNEAQ (reference sequence). The CDR3 DNA reads TGTGCCAGCAGCTTGAATTCTTGGGCTCAGCATCAAGAGACCCAGTACTTC. Translating gives CASSLNSWAQHQETQYF.

The V and J genes are TRBV5-1 and TRBJ2-6; D is unresolved. The germline gives CDR1 SGHRS, CDR2 YFSETQ. The CDR3 consists of 14 residues. Trimming pared 0 bases from V and 3 bases from J, leaving 4 bases between. The CDR3 DNA is TGCGCCAGCAGCTTGGGGGATGGGGCCAACGTCCTGACTTTC. It translates to CASSLGDGANVLTF.

This sequence joins TRBV9 and TRBJ2-3; possible D gene TRBD2, 5 bases. Trimming took 2 bases from V and 0 from J, leaving 10 bases between them. This CDR3 has 15 residues. CDR1 is SGDLS and CDR2 is YYNGEE in the germline V gene. The CDR3 loop is CASSVGSLSTDTQYF. The CDR3 DNA reads TGTGCCAGCAGCGTGGGGAGCCTTAGCACAGATACGCAGTATTTT.

This rearrangement joins TRBV2 to TRBJ2-5; 7 bases fit TRBD1. Germline assignment: CDR1 SNHLY and CDR2 FYNNEI. J lost 1 base, V lost 6 bases, and 5 bases had no gene match. The CDR3 length is 14 residues. The CDR3 DNA sequence: TGTGCCAGCAGCGAACAGGGGACCCAAGAGACCCAGTACTTC. This translates into CASSEQGTQETQYF. Combining the CDR3 with reference TRBV2 and TRBJ2-5 gives the whole variable domain EPEVTQTPSHQVTQMGQEVILRCVPISNHLYFYWYRQILGQKVEFLVSFYNNEISEKSEIFDDQFSVERPDGSNFTLKIRSTKLEDSAMYFCASSEQGTQETQYFGPGTRLLVL.

The chain is built from TRBV10-3 and TRBJ2-7, with 7 nucleotides matching TRBD1. CDR1 is ENHRY, CDR2 SYGVKD, per germline. V dropped 6 bases and J dropped 3; count of bases not matched to a gene: 5. The CDR3 has 13 residues. CDR3: CAIRGTESYEQYF. CDR3 coding DNA: TGTGCCATCAGAGGGACAGAGAGCTACGAGCAGTACTTC.